The 21 T cell receptor beta chains below come from one sample, sequenced in a study of blood T cell repertoires in COVID-19. TCRdb's copy holds only in-frame clones and misses some; the assay was immunoSEQ multiplex PCR. The sample carries some 50,000 clones, 85% to 90% recorded once. Material for sequencing was peripheral blood. These receptors all come from a man aged 35 to 55 with active COVID-19.

The J gene is TRBJ1-2, the V gene TRBV29-1, with 11 nucleotides matching TRBD1. Trimming at V came to 5 bases and at J to 7 bases, leaving 6 bases not matched to a gene. CDR1 is SQVTM and CDR2 is ANQGSEA in the germline V gene. CDR3 length: 13 residues. The CDR3 coding sequence is TGCAGCGTTTGGGACAGGGGGATAGTTGGCTACACCTTC. Translated, it gives CSVWDRGIVGYTF.

This chain uses TRBV19 with TRBJ1-1; 9 bases map to TRBD1. The CDR3 sequence is 17 residues long. Looked up from germline, CDR1 is LNHDA and CDR2 is SQIVND (reference sequence). Trimming removed 6 bases from V and 1 base from J; junction bases left unmatched: 12. CDR3 coding DNA: TGTGCCAGTAGGAATGACAGGGGGAGGAACAAGAACACTGAAGCTTTCTTT. Amino acid sequence: CASRNDRGRNKNTEAFF.

This chain uses TRBV19 with TRBJ2-2, with 7 positions matching TRBD1. This CDR3 contains 15 residues. Germline loops: CDR1 LNHDA, CDR2 SQIVND (reference sequence). The J segment lost 1 base and the V segment lost 4 bases, leaving 3 bases of the junction unmatched. CDR3: CASSSYRGNTGELFF. The CDR3 nucleotides read TGTGCCAGTAGTAGTTACAGGGGGAACACCGGGGAGCTGTTTTTT.

This chain links TRBV29-1 with TRBJ2-7; D gene uncertain. In germline, CDR1 is SQVTM, CDR2 ANQGSEA. The CDR3 length is 17 residues. V lost 0 bases and J 4 bases, leaving 22 bases between the germline ends. The CDR3 bases are TGCAGCGTTGAAGATCAGGTAACCTTGGGCAGCTCATACGAGCAGTACTTC. Protein: CSVEDQVTLGSSYEQYF.

The rearrangement joins TRBV7-9 to TRBJ2-7, with 11 bases fitting TRBD1. J lost 7 bases, V lost 4 bases, and 9 bases had no gene match. This CDR3 region has 15 residues. Germline assignment: CDR1 SEHNR and CDR2 FQNEAQ (reference sequence). The CDR3: CASSWGQGEADEQYF. CDR3 coding DNA: TGTGCCAGCAGCTGGGGACAGGGGGAGGCGGATGAGCAGTACTTC. The whole variable domain, remainder taken from reference TRBV7-9 and TRBJ2-7, is DTGVSQNPRHKITKRGQNVTFRCDPISEHNRLYWYRQTLGQGPEFLTYFQNEAQLEKSRLLSDRFSAERPKGSFSTLEIQRTEQGDSAMYLCASSWGQGEADEQYFGPGTRLTVT.

The chain has TRBV4-1 and TRBJ1-1; D not certain. V dropped 1 base and J dropped 0 bases, with 6 bases sitting between them. This CDR3 comprises 14 residues. CDR1 is MGHRA, CDR2 YSYEKL, per germline. CDR3 protein: CASSQAQVNTEAFF. CDR3 DNA: TGCGCCAGCAGCCAAGCGCAGGTGAACACTGAAGCTTTCTTT.

The chain carries TRBV30 and TRBJ1-3, with no clear D. Germline CDR1 and CDR2: GTSNPN and SVGIG (reference sequence). This CDR3 has 13 residues. V dropped 7 bases and J dropped 0 bases, with 10 bases sitting between them. CDR3 bases: TGTGCCTCTAACAGAGACTCTGGAAACACCATATATTTT. This gives the protein CASNRDSGNTIYF.

The chain couples TRBV3-1 (or the pseudogene TRBV3-2) to TRBJ2-2; maybe TRBD1 (5 bases). Germline CDR1 LGHDT, CDR2 YNNKEL (reference sequence). The CDR3 consists of 13 residues. The V end was cut by 4 bases, the J end by 6 bases, with 9 bases between. The CDR3 bases are TGTGCCAGCAGCCCCGAAGGGGCCGGGGAGCTGTTTTTT. It yields the protein CASSPEGAGELFF.

The genes are TRBV27 and TRBJ2-7; 7 positions agree with TRBD1. From germline, CDR1 is MNHEY and CDR2 SMNVEV (reference sequence). The length of the CDR3 is 16 residues. V gave up 5 bases and J gave up 7 bases; unmatched junction bases: 17. In DNA form, the CDR3 reads TGTGCCAGCAGTCCCCGACAGGGAGCCTACCTACGGGAGCAGTACTTC. The encoded protein is CASSPRQGAYLREQYF.

This chain joins TRBV5-5 and TRBJ2-5; no definite D call. V lost 4 bases and J 1 base, leaving 14 bases between the germline ends. The V gene's germline CDR1 is SGHKS and CDR2 YYEKEE (reference sequence). This CDR3 spans 15 amino acids. As DNA, the CDR3 is TGTGCCAGCAGCCCGAGGAGCCTGAGCCAAGAGACCCAGTACTTC. Its translation: CASSPRSLSQETQYF.

V gene TRBV19 combines with J gene TRBJ1-1, with a tentative D call TRBD1 (6 bases). The CDR3 contains 15 residues. Germline V CDR1 and CDR2: LNHDA, SQIVND (reference sequence). The germline V and J ends were trimmed by 9 bases and 6 bases, with 23 bases remaining between them. This chain's CDR3 is CASPDPGGARSEAFF. CDR3 in DNA: TGTGCCAGCCCTGACCCGGGGGGCGCGCGTTCTGAAGCTTTCTTT.

This clone was recorded once. The rearrangement uses TRBV19 and TRBJ1-1, with TRBD1 matching over 9 bases. The CDR3 sequence is 15 residues long. CDR1 and CDR2 (germline): LNHDA, SQIVND (reference sequence). After removal of 1 base from V and 5 bases from J, the junction contained 5 bases not matched to a gene. CDR3 in DNA: TGTGCCAGTAGTATAGTACAGGGGGCTGGGACTGAAGCTTTCTTT. It encodes CASSIVQGAGTEAFF.

This clone came up a few times. J is TRBJ2-2 and V is TRBV9, with D maybe TRBD2 (5 bases). This CDR3 is 15 amino acids long. The V end lost 2 bases, the J end lost 1 base, and 9 bases lay between the germline ends. The germline V gene has CDR1 SGDLS and CDR2 YYNGEE. As DNA, the CDR3 is TGTGCCAGCAGCGTTAGAGGGATGAACACCGGGGAGCTGTTTTTT. Its protein is CASSVRGMNTGELFF.

Remarks on this clone: This sample also contains other DNA sequences that code for the same CDR3. This chain links TRBV10-3 with TRBJ2-7; TRBD1 matches 7 bases. The germline gives CDR1 ENHRY, CDR2 SYGVKD. After removal of 3 bases from V and 5 bases from J, the junction contained 4 bases not matched to a gene. CDR3 length equals 13 residues. In DNA form, the CDR3 reads TGTGCCATCAGTGAAAGGGGGCAGGACGAGCAGTACTTC. This codes for CAISERGQDEQYF.

The rearrangement uses TRBV6-5 and TRBJ2-7; 8 bases agree with TRBD2. J lost 7 bases, V lost 6 bases, and 8 bases had no gene match. CDR1 and CDR2 from the germline V gene are MNHEY and SVGAGI. The CDR3 spans 13 residues. CDR3 sequence reads: CASRRGSGGEQYF. CDR3 nucleotide sequence: TGTGCCAGCAGGCGAGGGTCGGGAGGGGAGCAGTACTTC.

By share, this clone ranks as medium-sized. The gene calls are TRBV28 and TRBJ1-5, with D possibly matching TRBD1 (5 bases). The CDR3 extends over 17 amino acids. The V gene's germline CDR1 is MDHEN and CDR2 SYDVKM. V was pared by 6 bases and J by 1 base, with 19 bases between. CDR3 in amino acids: CASRENRGRVSNQPQHF. Here the CDR3 DNA reads TGTGCCAGCAGGGAAAACCGGGGGAGGGTGAGCAATCAGCCCCAGCATTTT.

The chain has TRBV5-1 and TRBJ2-2; tentative D call: TRBD1 (5 bases). The CDR3 is 19 amino acids. CDR1 and CDR2 (germline): SGHRS, YFSETQ. V gave up 4 bases and J gave up 0 bases, with 22 bases separating them. The chain's CDR3 is CASSPRPTAEPANTGELFF. The DNA of the CDR3 is TGCGCCAGCAGCCCCCGTCCGACAGCCGAACCCGCGAACACCGGGGAGCTGTTTTTT. The entire variable domain, with the rest obtained from reference TRBV5-1 and TRBJ2-2, is as follows: KAGVTQTPRYLIKTRGQQVTLSCSPISGHRSVSWYQQTPGQGLQFLFEYFSETQRNKGNFPGRFSGRQFSNSRSEMNVSTLELGDSALYLCASSPRPTAEPANTGELFFGEGSRLTVL.

V and J are TRBV6-6 and TRBJ1-1, with D possibly TRBD1 on 5 matching bases. Deletions cut 7 bases from V and 4 bases from J, with 19 bases between. CDR3 size: 15 residues. The germline V gene encodes CDR1 MNHNY and CDR2 SVGAGI (reference sequence). CDR3 protein: CASIEAYHRGTEAFF. CDR3 bases: TGTGCCAGCATCGAGGCCTACCATAGGGGCACTGAAGCTTTCTTT.

CDR3 in amino acids: CASSLFGGQTYEQYF. As DNA, the CDR3 is TGCGCCAGCAGCTTGTTTGGGGGACAGACCTACGAGCAGTACTTC. The chain recombines TRBV5-1 with TRBJ2-7, with 7 nucleotides matching TRBD1. V dropped 1 base and J dropped 2; count of bases not matched to a gene: 6. This CDR3 contains 15 residues. Germline CDR1 is SGHRS and CDR2 is YFSETQ.

The V call is TRBV1, the J call TRBJ2-1; the table's D gene call, TRBD2, was not cross checked with the DNA. TRBV1 is given as a pseudogene. The length of the CDR3 is 16 residues. The CDR3 DNA follows: TGCACCAGCAGCCAAACGGGGGGAGGGGACTACAATGAGCAGTTCTTC. Protein sequence: CTSSQTGGGDYNEQFF.

The rearrangement uses TRBV6-6 and TRBJ1-2; D is unclear. Germline V lookup: CDR1 MNHNY, CDR2 SVGAGI (reference sequence). The CDR3 contains 12 residues. The V and J ends lost 2 bases and 3 bases respectively, with 4 bases between them. The CDR3, as DNA: TGTGCCAGCAGTTACGAGCACTATGGCTACACCTTC. This sequence encodes CASSYEHYGYTF.